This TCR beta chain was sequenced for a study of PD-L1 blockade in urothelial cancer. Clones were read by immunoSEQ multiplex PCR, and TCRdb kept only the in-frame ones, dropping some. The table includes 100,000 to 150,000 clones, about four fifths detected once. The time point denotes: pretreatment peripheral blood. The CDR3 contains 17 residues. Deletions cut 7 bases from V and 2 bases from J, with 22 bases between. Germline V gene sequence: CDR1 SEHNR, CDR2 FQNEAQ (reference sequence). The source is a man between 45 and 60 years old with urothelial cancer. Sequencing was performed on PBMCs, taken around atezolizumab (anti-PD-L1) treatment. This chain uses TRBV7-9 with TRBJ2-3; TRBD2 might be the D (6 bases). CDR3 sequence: CASNPWLSGGVTDTQYF. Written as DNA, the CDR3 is TGTGCCAGCAACCCCTGGCTTAGCGGAGGGGTCACAGATACGCAGTATTTT.